Listed below are T cell receptor beta chains from one sample, sequenced in a study of CD8 T cells in ankylosing spondylitis. MiXCR, run by TCRdb on the 5' RACE reads, gives a single entry per CDR3 protein. Among approximately 220,000 distinct CDR3 sequences listed, over 9.5% were seen once. The source material was blood, either unsorted or a sorted T cell fraction (not recorded which). The receptors derive from a male donor with ankylosing spondylitis or in good health (not recorded which). The CDR3 runs from the conserved cysteine through the conserved F or W. D genes are given only for firm matches. Clone size is given for some rows only: seen once, a few or many times, or a class if the clone is expanded.

len	v_gene	j_gene	abundance	d_gene	CDR3nt	CDR3aa
14	TRBV29-1	TRBJ1-1	many	TRBD1	TGCAGCGTTGACTCCGGGACAGGACGGCCTGAAGCTTTCTTT	CSVDSGTGRPEAFF
14	TRBV20-1	TRBJ1-1	many	-	TGCAGTGCTGTCCCGGTCGCCACGGGGACTGAAGCTTTCTTT	CSAVPVATGTEAFF
14	TRBV27	TRBJ2-5	many	-	TGTGCCAGCAGTTTAGCGTGGCAGAAAGAGACCCAGTACTTC	CASSLAWQKETQYF
15	TRBV30	TRBJ2-1	-	TRBD1	TGTGCCTGGAGCGGGGACAGGGCGGTAAGGAATGAGCAGTTCTTC	CAWSGDRAVRNEQFF
12	TRBV5-1	TRBJ2-3	many	-	TGCGCCAGCAGCTTGGTGGGAAATACGCAGTATTTT	CASSLVGNTQYF
18	TRBV11-2	TRBJ1-3	few	TRBD1	TGTGCCAGCAGCTTCGTCGGACAGGGAGCCTCCTCTGGAAACACCATATATTTT	CASSFVGQGASSGNTIYF
14	TRBV5-1	TRBJ2-7	-	TRBD1	TGCGCCAGCAGCCCGGGACAGGGTAGTAAATCGGGATACTTC	CASSPGQGSKSGYF
11	TRBV11-2	TRBJ2-2	many	-	TGTGCCAGCAGCTTAACGATGGAGCTGTTTTTT	CASSLTMELFF
14	TRBV12-3/TRBV12-4	TRBJ2-1	many	TRBD2	TGTGCCAGCAGTATTAGCGGGGGCCCCAATGAGCAGTTCTTC	CASSISGGPNEQFF
15	TRBV7-2	TRBJ2-1	many	-	TGTGCCAGCAGCCTCCGACAGCCCTCTGTCAATGAGCAGTTCTTC	CASSLRQPSVNEQFF
16	TRBV7-2	TRBJ2-3	few	TRBD2	TGTGCCAGCAGCGCAACTAGCGGGGGGGGTGCAGATACGCAGTATTTT	CASSATSGGGADTQYF
13	TRBV7-2	TRBJ1-4	few	TRBD1	TGTGCCAGCAGTACAGGGGGCGCGGAAAAACTGTTTTTT	CASSTGGAEKLFF
16	TRBV6-1	TRBJ1-2	-	TRBD1	TGTGCCAGCATGTGGGGCAGGGGGCGACCTGGCTATGGCTACACCTTC	CASMWGRGRPGYGYTF
20	TRBV12-3/TRBV12-4	TRBJ1-4	many	TRBD1	TGTGCCAGCAGTCCACGGACAGGGGATGGGGATTTTGCACCTAATGAAAAACTGTTTTTT	CASSPRTGDGDFAPNEKLFF
16	TRBV3-1	TRBJ2-7	few	-	TGTGCCAGCAGCCACGACAGACAATCGAGCTCCTACGAGCAGTACTTC	CASSHDRQSSSYEQYF
16	TRBV7-2	TRBJ2-7	few	-	TGTGCCAGCAGCTTAGTATCAGGCGGGGTCCCCTACGAGCAGTACTTC	CASSLVSGGVPYEQYF
15	TRBV27	TRBJ2-1	-	-	TGTGCCAGCAGTTTGGACAGTCCCTCCTACAATGAGCAGTTCTTC	CASSLDSPSYNEQFF
16	TRBV3-1	TRBJ1-3	many	-	TGTGCCAGCAGCCAAGATAAGCAAGCCTCTGGAAACACCATATATTTT	CASSQDKQASGNTIYF
16	TRBV5-1	TRBJ2-5	few	-	TGCGCCAGCAGCTTGGCCCAGAGGGGGGCGGAGGAGACCCAGTACTTC	CASSLAQRGAEETQYF
16	TRBV20-1	TRBJ2-1	many	TRBD2	TGCAGTGCTTATTTAGCACGACTAGCGGGGGACAATGAGCAGTTCTTC	CSAYLARLAGDNEQFF
12	TRBV3-1	TRBJ2-3	many	-	TGTGCCAGCAGCCAAAGCAGGGATACGCAGTATTTT	CASSQSRDTQYF
13	TRBV20-1	TRBJ1-1	-	-	TGCAGTGCGCCCGGGATAAGCGGCACTGAAGCTTTCTTT	CSAPGISGTEAFF
15	TRBV20-1	TRBJ2-3	many	TRBD2	TGCAGTGCTTCCTCTAGCGGGTTCCGGGCAGATACGCAGTATTTT	CSASSSGFRADTQYF
15	TRBV27	TRBJ2-7	many	-	TGTGCCAGCAAGTTGGGGGGACACATCTCCTACGAGCAGTACTTC	CASKLGGHISYEQYF
14	TRBV6-1	TRBJ1-1	-	-	TGTGCCAGCCGAAACCCGGACCTTTACACTGAAGCTTTCTTT	CASRNPDLYTEAFF
14	TRBV5-5	TRBJ1-2	many	-	TGTGCCAGCAGCTTAGTAGGTCAGGGCTATGGCTACACCTTC	CASSLVGQGYGYTF
16	TRBV5-6	TRBJ2-3	-	-	TGTGCCAGCAGCTCCGGGAATCTCAAACCCGCAGATACGCAGTATTTT	CASSSGNLKPADTQYF
14	TRBV5-1	TRBJ2-7	few	TRBD1	TGCGCCAGCAGCTTGGGGGACAGCAATTACGAGCAGTACTTC	CASSLGDSNYEQYF
14	TRBV7-9	TRBJ2-2	-	-	TGTGCCAGCAGCTTCGCCTCGAACACCGGGGAGCTGTTTTTT	CASSFASNTGELFF
13	TRBV18	TRBJ2-7	many	-	TGTGCCAGCTTCACGGTTTGGGGTGACGAGCAGTACTTC	CASFTVWGDEQYF
15	TRBV11-3	TRBJ2-1	few	TRBD2	TGTGCCAGCAGCTCTGGGACTAGCGGGGGGCATGAGCAGTTCTTC	CASSSGTSGGHEQFF
17	TRBV2	TRBJ2-6	few	-	TGTGCCAGCAGTCCCCGACAGAGCTTGACTGGGGCCAACGTCCTGACTTTC	CASSPRQSLTGANVLTF
15	TRBV28	TRBJ2-1	many	-	TGTGCCAGCAGAACGGACATTCTGGGGTTACGGGAGCAGTTCTTC	CASRTDILGLREQFF
14	TRBV28	TRBJ2-2	-	-	TGTGCCAGCAGTCGGTCGGGGAACACCGGGGAGCTGTTTTTT	CASSRSGNTGELFF
14	TRBV5-1	TRBJ1-6	few	-	TGCGCCAGCAGCCCGGGACGGGAGAATTCACCCCTCCACTTT	CASSPGRENSPLHF
14	TRBV5-6	TRBJ2-2	few	-	TGTGCCAGCAGCTTGGTTCAGGCCGTCGGGGAGCTGTTTTTT	CASSLVQAVGELFF
13	TRBV28	TRBJ2-7	many	TRBD2	TGTGCCAGCAGTCTAGCGGGGTATTACGAGCAGTACTTC	CASSLAGYYEQYF
11	TRBV5-6	TRBJ2-1	many	-	TGTGCCAGCGGCCAACAGGGCGGGCAGTTCTTC	CASGQQGGQFF
15	TRBV20-1	TRBJ2-3	few	-	TGCAGTGCTAGAGACGCGGGATTCGGGACAGATACGCAGTATTTT	CSARDAGFGTDTQYF
14	TRBV7-9	TRBJ2-2	many	-	TGTGCCAGCAGCCCACGGGGGTACACCGGGGAGCTGTTTTTT	CASSPRGYTGELFF
16	TRBV20-1	TRBJ2-1	few	TRBD2	TGCAGTGCTCCCGTCGTCAGCGGGGAGACCCGGGGTGAGCAGTTCTTC	CSAPVVSGETRGEQFF